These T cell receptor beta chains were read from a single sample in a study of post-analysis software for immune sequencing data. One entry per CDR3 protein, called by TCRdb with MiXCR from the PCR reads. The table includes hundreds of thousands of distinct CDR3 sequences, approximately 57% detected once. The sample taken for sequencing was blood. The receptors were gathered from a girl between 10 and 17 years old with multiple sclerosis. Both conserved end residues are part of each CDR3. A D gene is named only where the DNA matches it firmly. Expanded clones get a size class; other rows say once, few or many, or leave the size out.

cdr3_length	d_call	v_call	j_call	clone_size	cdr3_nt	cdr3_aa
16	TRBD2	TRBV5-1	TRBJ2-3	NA	TGCGCCAGCAGCCGACGGACTAGCAAGTTCACAGATACGCAGTATTTT	CASSRRTSKFTDTQYF
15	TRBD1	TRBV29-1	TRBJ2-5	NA	TGCAGCGTTGAAGGAAGACAGGGGATACAAGAGACCCAGTACTTC	CSVEGRQGIQETQYF
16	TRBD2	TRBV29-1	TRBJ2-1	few	TGCAGCGTTGAAGATCTAGGTCTAGCGGGAGCAGATGAGCAGTTCTTC	CSVEDLGLAGADEQFF
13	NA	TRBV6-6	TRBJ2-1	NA	TGTGCCAGCAGTTACCCTAACGGCAATGAGCAGTTCTTC	CASSYPNGNEQFF
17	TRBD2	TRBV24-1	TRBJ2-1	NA	TGTGCCACCAGTGGGACTAGCGGAATGAGCTCCTACAATGAGCAGTTCTTC	CATSGTSGMSSYNEQFF
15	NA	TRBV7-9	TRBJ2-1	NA	TGTGCCAGCAGCTTAGTTCCTAGCCTACACAATGAGCAGTTCTTC	CASSLVPSLHNEQFF
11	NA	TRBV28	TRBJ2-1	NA	TGTGCCAGCAGTTTCCCCCATGAGCAGTTCTTC	CASSFPHEQFF
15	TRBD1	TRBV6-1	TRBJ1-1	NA	TGTGCCAGCACTAGACAGGGGACCCCGAGCACTGAAGCTTTCTTT	CASTRQGTPSTEAFF
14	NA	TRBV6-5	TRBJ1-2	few	TGTGCCAGCAGTTACTCTCCGTACTCCTATGGCTACACCTTC	CASSYSPYSYGYTF
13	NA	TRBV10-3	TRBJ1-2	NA	TGTGCCATCAACACAGGGAACAACTATGGCTACACCTTC	CAINTGNNYGYTF
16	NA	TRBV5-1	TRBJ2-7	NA	TGCGCCAGCAGCCTGGAACCGGTGGCGCATGGCTACGAGCAGTACTTC	CASSLEPVAHGYEQYF
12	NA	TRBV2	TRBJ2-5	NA	TGTGCCAGCCACGACAGACAAGAGACCCAGTACTTC	CASHDRQETQYF
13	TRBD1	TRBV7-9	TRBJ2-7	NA	TGTGCCAGCACGGGACAGGGGGCCTACGAGCAGTACTTC	CASTGQGAYEQYF
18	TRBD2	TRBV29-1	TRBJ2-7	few	TGCAGTTATCCCCTGGGCCTAGCGGGCGAGGCCACAACCTACGAGCAGTACTTC	CSYPLGLAGEATTYEQYF
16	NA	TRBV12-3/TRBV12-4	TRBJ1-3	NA	TGTGCCAGCAGTTCGCTCGGGGGGGCCTCTGGAAACACCATATATTTT	CASSSLGGASGNTIYF
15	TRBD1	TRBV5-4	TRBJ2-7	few	TGTGCCAGCAGCCTCGGGACAGGGCAACCCTACGAGCAGTACTTC	CASSLGTGQPYEQYF
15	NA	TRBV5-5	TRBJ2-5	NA	TGTGCCAGCAGCTTTAAACCGGGACAAGTCTACGATGAGTACTTC	CASSFKPGQVYDEYF
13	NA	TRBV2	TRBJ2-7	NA	TGTGCCAGCATTACCGTAGTGGGCTACGAGCAGTACTTC	CASITVVGYEQYF
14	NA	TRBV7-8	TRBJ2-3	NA	TGTGCCAGCAGTCGACTCTCCCGCACAGATACGCAGTATTTT	CASSRLSRTDTQYF
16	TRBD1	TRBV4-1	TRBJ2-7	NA	TGCGCCAGCAGCCCTGACTCGGGACAGGGTTCCCACGAGCAGTACTTC	CASSPDSGQGSHEQYF
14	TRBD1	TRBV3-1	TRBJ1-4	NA	TGTGCCAGCAGCCAAAGGACAGGCCAGGAAAAACTGTTTTTT	CASSQRTGQEKLFF
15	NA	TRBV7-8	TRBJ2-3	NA	TGTGCCAGCAGCTCCCTTTCGGGGGCAAAAGATACGCAGTATTTT	CASSSLSGAKDTQYF
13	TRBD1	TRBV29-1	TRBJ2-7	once	TGCAGCGTTGGACAGGGGGTCCCCTACGAGCAGTACTTC	CSVGQGVPYEQYF
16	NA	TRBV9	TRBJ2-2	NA	TGTGCCAGCAGCGTAGAGGGGACGGATAACACCGGGGAGCGGTTTTTT	CASSVEGTDNTGERFF
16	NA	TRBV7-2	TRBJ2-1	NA	TGTGCCAGCAGCTTAGCGACTTTCTGGGTCTCGGATGAGCAGTTCTTC	CASSLATFWVSDEQFF
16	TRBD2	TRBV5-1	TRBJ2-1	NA	TGCGCCAGCAGCTCAGGACTAGCGGCCCGAGTCAATGAGCAGTTCTTC	CASSSGLAARVNEQFF
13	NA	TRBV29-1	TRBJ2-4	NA	TGCAGCGTTGAAGGTGCAGATCTTACGCAGCAGTACTTC	CSVEGADLTQQYF
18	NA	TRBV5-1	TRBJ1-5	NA	TGCGCCAGCAGCTTGGGAGCCCAGGCAGCGGGTAGCAATCAGCCCCAGCATTTT	CASSLGAQAAGSNQPQHF
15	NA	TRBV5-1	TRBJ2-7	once	TGCGCCAGCAGCTTGAGTTTATTTCTCTCCTACGAGCAGTACTTC	CASSLSLFLSYEQYF
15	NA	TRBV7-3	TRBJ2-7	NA	TGTGCCAGCAGCTCCTCGGCTGGCGGCAATCGACAGCAGTACTTC	CASSSSAGGNRQQYF
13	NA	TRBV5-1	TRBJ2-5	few	TGCGCCAGCAGCTTGGCGCCAGGGGAGGAGCAGTACTTC	CASSLAPGEEQYF
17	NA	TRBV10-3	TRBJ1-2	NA	TGTGCCATCAGTGAGGGCAATCCCCCTAGAGTTGACTATGGCTACACCTTC	CAISEGNPPRVDYGYTF
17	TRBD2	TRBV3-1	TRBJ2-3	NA	TGTGCCAGCAGCCGGTGGACTAGCGGGAGGAATGCAGATACGCAGTATTTT	CASSRWTSGRNADTQYF
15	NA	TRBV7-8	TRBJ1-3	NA	TGTGCCAGCAGCTTAGCACCCACAGTCGGAAACACCGTATATTTT	CASSLAPTVGNTVYF
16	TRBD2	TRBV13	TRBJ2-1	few	TGTGCCAGCAGCTCCGGACTAGCGGGAGTGGTCAATGAGCAGTTCTTC	CASSSGLAGVVNEQFF
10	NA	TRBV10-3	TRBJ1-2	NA	TGTGCCACCTATTCTTATGGCTACACCTTC	CATYSYGYTF
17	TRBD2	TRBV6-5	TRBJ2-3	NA	TGTGCCAGCAGTTACTCCCTTACTAGCGGGGGCACAGATACGCAGTATTTT	CASSYSLTSGGTDTQYF
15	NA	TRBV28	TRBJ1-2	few	TGTGCCAGCAGTTTATCAGGCCCGGGGAACTATGGCTACACCTTC	CASSLSGPGNYGYTF
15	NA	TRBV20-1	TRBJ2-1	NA	TGCAGTGCTAGAGGGGCAGGGCGGGGTTTCAATGAGCAGTTCTTC	CSARGAGRGFNEQFF
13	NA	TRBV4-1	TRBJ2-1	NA	TGCGCCAGCAGCCAAGAGGGGACAAGTGAGCAGTTCTTC	CASSQEGTSEQFF
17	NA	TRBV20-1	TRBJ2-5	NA	TGCAGTGCTAGAGATTACCCAGCTAGAATGGCCAAAGAGACCCAGTACTTC	CSARDYPARMAKETQYF
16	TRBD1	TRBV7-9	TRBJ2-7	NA	TGTGCCAGCAGCCGTTCCACCGGGACAGGGGGCTACGAGCAGTACTTC	CASSRSTGTGGYEQYF
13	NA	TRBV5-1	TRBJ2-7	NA	TGCGCCAGCAGCTTCAGGGAAAACTACGAGCAGTACTTC	CASSFRENYEQYF
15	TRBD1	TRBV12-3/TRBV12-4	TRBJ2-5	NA	TGTGCCAGCAGGTTTCCCGGGACAGGGGACGAGACCCAGTACTTC	CASRFPGTGDETQYF
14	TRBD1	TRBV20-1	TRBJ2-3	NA	TGCAGTGCTAGACCCGGACAGGGCACAGATACGCAGTATTTT	CSARPGQGTDTQYF
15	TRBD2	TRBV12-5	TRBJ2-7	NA	TGTGCTAGTGGTGCCTCCGGCGGGAGGGCCCTCGAGCAGTACTTC	CASGASGGRALEQYF
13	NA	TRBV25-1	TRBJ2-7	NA	TGTGCCAGCACGGGTGGGGCACTTGGCGAGCAGTACTTC	CASTGGALGEQYF
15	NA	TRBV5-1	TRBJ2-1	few	TGCGCCAGCAGCTTGTTCAACTGGGACTACAATGAGCAGTTCTTC	CASSLFNWDYNEQFF
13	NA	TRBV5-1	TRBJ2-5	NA	TGCGCCAGCAGCTTGGAACTCCGTGGGACCCAGTACTTC	CASSLELRGTQYF
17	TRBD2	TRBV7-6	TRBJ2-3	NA	TGTGCCAGCAGCTTAGTCCCTAGCGGGCGCCGCACAGATACGCAGTATTTT	CASSLVPSGRRTDTQYF